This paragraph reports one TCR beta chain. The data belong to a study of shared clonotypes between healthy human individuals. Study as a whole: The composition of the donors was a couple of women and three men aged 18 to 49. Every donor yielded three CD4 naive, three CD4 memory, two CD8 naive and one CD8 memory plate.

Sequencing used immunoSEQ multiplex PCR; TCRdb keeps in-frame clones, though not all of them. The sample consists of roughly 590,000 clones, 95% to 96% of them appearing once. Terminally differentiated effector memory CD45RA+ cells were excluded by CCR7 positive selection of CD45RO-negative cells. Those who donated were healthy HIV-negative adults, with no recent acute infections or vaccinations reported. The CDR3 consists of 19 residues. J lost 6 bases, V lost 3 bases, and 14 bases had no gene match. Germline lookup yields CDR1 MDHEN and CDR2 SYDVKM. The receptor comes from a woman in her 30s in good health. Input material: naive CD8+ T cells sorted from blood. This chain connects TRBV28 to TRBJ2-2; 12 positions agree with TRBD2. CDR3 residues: CASSFVLAGGLRGAGELFF. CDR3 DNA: TGTGCCAGCAGTTTCGTACTAGCGGGAGGTCTGAGGGGGGCCGGGGAGCTGTTTTTT.